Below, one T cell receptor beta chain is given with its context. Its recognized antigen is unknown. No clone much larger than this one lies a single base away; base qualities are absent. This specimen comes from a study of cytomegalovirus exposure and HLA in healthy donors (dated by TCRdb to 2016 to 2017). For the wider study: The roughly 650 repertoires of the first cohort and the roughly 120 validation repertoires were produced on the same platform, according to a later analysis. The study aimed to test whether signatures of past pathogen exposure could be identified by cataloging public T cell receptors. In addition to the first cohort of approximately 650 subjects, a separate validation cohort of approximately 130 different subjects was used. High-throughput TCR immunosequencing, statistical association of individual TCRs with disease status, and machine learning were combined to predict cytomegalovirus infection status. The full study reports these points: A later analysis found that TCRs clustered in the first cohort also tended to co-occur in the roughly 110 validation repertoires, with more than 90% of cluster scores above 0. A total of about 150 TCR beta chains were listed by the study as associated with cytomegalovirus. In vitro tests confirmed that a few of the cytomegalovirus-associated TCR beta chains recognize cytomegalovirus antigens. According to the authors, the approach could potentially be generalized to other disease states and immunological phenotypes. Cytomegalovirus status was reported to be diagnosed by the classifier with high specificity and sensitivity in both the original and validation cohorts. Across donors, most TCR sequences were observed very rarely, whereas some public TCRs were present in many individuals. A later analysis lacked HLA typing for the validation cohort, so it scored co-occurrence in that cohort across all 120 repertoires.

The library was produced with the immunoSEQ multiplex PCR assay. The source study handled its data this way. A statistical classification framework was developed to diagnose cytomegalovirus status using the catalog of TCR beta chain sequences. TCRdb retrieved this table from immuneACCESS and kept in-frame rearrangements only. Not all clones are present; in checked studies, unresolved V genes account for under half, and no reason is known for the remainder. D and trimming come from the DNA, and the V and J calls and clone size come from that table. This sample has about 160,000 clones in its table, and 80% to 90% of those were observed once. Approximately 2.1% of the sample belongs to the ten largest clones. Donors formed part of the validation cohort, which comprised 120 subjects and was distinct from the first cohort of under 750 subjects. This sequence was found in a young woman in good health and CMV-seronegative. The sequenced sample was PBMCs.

The CDR3 region: CASSGSTEAFF. The DNA is as follows: TGTGCCAGCAGCGGTAGTACTGAAGCTTTCTTT. The chain joins TRBV11-2 to TRBJ1-1, with the D gene too uncertain to name. The junction shows trimming of 5 bases on V and 5 bases on J, plus 6 bases between the germline ends. Counted from cysteine to phenylalanine, this CDR3 has 11 amino acids. Only CDR3 DNA is held: 33 bases, read in frame from base 1. In the germline V gene, CDR1 corresponds to SGHAT and CDR2 to FQNNGV. Beyond the CDR3, the reference TRBV11-2 and TRBJ1-1 genes provide the residues; the full variable domain reads: EAGVAQSPRYKIIEKRQSVAFWCNPISGHATLYWYQQILGQGPKLLIQFQNNGVVDDSQLPKDRFSAERLKGVDSTLKIQPAKLEDSAVYLCASSGSTEAFFGQGTRLTVV.